Each of the 32 T cell receptor beta chains below was sequenced from the same sample in a study of monozygotic twins with inflammatory bowel disease. TCRdb re-called the 5' RACE reads; one entry per CDR3 protein, DNA not given. The specimen's table records 350,000 to 500,000 distinct CDR3 sequences. Sequencing was done on a sample of blood. These receptors were obtained from a human donor with ulcerative colitis or Crohn's disease, or a healthy co-twin of an affected twin (not recorded which).

The CDR3 sequence is CSASGRAGTDTQYF. The chain links TRBV20-1 to TRBJ2-3; no DNA is available, so the TRBD2 call from TCRdb remains unchecked. This CDR3 has 14 amino acids. Germline V CDR1 and CDR2: DFQATT, SNEGSKA (reference sequence).

The CDR3 region is CASSSGQVISEAFF. The chain uses TRBV12-3 or TRBV12-4 and TRBJ1-1; TCRdb names TRBD1, which stays unverified in the absence of DNA. There are 14 residues in the CDR3.

The genes are TRBV10-3 and TRBJ1-2; TCRdb lists TRBD1, though no DNA is available to test this call. The length of the CDR3 is 16 residues. Germline values: CDR1 ENHRY, CDR2 SYGVKD. CDR3: CATTREGTGATYGYTF.

The gene calls are TRBV5-1 and TRBJ2-5; TCRdb's D call, TRBD2, is unchecked because there is no DNA. CDR1 is SGHRS, CDR2 YFSETQ, per germline. CDR3 length: 16 amino acids. The CDR3 sequence is CASSLRIAGAQETQYF.

The chain recombines TRBV7-2 with TRBJ2-7. The CDR3 loop spans 11 amino acids. Germline CDR1 SGHTA, CDR2 FQGNSA. The chain's CDR3 is CASSPAYEQYF.

V and J are TRBV2 and TRBJ1-2. The germline CDR1 and CDR2 sequences are SNHLY and FYNNEI. This CDR3 spans 12 amino acids. CDR3 loop: CASSGTNYGYTF.

The chain combines TRBV4-3 with TRBJ2-3; TCRdb designates TRBD1, a call that cannot be tested without DNA. Germline V gene lookup returns CDR1 LGHNA and CDR2 YSLEER. This CDR3 spans 14 amino acids. CDR3 sequence: CASSPDRVPDTQYF.

This chain connects TRBV19 to TRBJ2-7; TCRdb selects TRBD1, and the lack of DNA leaves this call unchecked. Germline values: CDR1 LNHDA, CDR2 SQIVND (reference sequence). The CDR3 sequence is 15 residues long. CDR3 region: CASTPNPTDRYEQYF.

This chain joins TRBV20-1 and TRBJ2-7; lacking DNA, the TRBD1 call made by TCRdb goes unchecked. Germline CDR1 reads DFQATT; CDR2 reads SNEGSKA (reference sequence). CDR3 length: 12 amino acids. The CDR3 here is CSAPGGNYEQYF.

This chain links TRBV9 with TRBJ1-6. This CDR3 is 15 amino acids long. Germline V gene lookup returns CDR1 SGDLS and CDR2 YYNGEE. This CDR3 reads CASSVGRQGNSPLHF.

V usage is TRBV5-1 and J usage is TRBJ2-5; the TCRdb call, TRBD2, lacks DNA for checking. The CDR3 runs to 14 residues. Germline V gene sequence: CDR1 SGHRS, CDR2 YFSETQ. The CDR3 reads CASSYSSGAETQYF.

The chain carries TRBV29-1 and TRBJ1-1. CDR1 is SQVTM and CDR2 is ANQGSEA in the germline V gene. This CDR3 is built from 12 residues. The CDR3 sequence: CSVGGGSTEAFF.

The V gene is TRBV20-1, the J gene TRBJ1-5; TCRdb proposes TRBD1, but this gene call is untestable without DNA. The CDR3 runs to 16 residues. CDR1 and CDR2 (germline): DFQATT, SNEGSKA (reference sequence). The CDR3: CSARTRILSGNQPQHF.

The chain employs TRBV7-2 and TRBJ2-2. The CDR3 consists of 14 residues. Per germline, CDR1 SGHTA and CDR2 FQGNSA. The CDR3 protein is CASSLNLGTGELFF.

The gene calls are TRBV18 and TRBJ1-4. There are 15 residues in the CDR3. CDR1 KGHSH and CDR2 LQKENI come from the germline V gene. CDR3 protein: CASSPPGAVGEKLFF.

The J gene is TRBJ1-2, the V gene TRBV4-3; TCRdb returns TRBD1, unconfirmable since there is no DNA. Per germline, CDR1 LGHNA and CDR2 YSLEER. The CDR3 is 14 amino acids. The CDR3 here is CASSEDSLGYGYTF.

The J gene is TRBJ1-6, the V gene TRBV12-3 or TRBV12-4; the TRBD1 assignment by TCRdb is unverifiable without DNA. CDR3 length: 14 amino acids. CDR3 sequence reads: CASSFGGAGSPLHF.

The CDR3 sequence: CSVDGASGMTDTQYF. The rearrangement joins TRBV29-1 to TRBJ2-3; TCRdb selects TRBD2, and the lack of DNA leaves this call unchecked. The CDR3 has 15 amino acids. Germline V gene data show CDR1 as SQVTM and CDR2 as ANQGSEA.

V gene TRBV30 combines with J gene TRBJ1-6; TCRdb gives TRBD1 as the D gene, but with no DNA this cannot be confirmed. The CDR3 is 13 residues long. Germline CDR1 is GTSNPN and CDR2 is SVGIG (reference sequence). CDR3 in amino acids: CAWNRQGKSPLHF. Using reference TRBV30 and TRBJ1-6 for the parts outside the CDR3, the full variable domain is SQTIHQWPATLVQPVGSPLSLECTVEGTSNPNLYWYRQAAGRGLQLLFYSVGIGQISSEVPQNLSASRPQDRQFILSSKKLLLSDSGFYLCAWNRQGKSPLHFGNGTRLTVT.

V usage is TRBV7-9 and J usage is TRBJ2-7; TCRdb returns TRBD1, unconfirmable since there is no DNA. CDR1 and CDR2 from the germline V gene are SEHNR and FQNEAQ (reference sequence). The CDR3 sequence is 15 residues long. The CDR3: CASSSVLDRIYEQYF.

This chain joins TRBV5-8 and TRBJ2-2. The germline V gene has CDR1 SGHTS and CDR2 YDEGEE. The CDR3 length is 14 residues. The CDR3 loop reads CASTSSGNTGELFF.

The V call is TRBV2, the J call TRBJ2-5; checking the TCRdb D call of TRBD1 is not possible without DNA. The CDR3 is made up of 15 amino acids. CDR1 and CDR2 from the germline V gene are SNHLY and FYNNEI. The CDR3 region is CASSEEVGAKETQYF.

CDR3 sequence reads: CASSPGAGNYNEQFF. The chain has TRBV7-2 and TRBJ2-1; the D gene TCRdb calls, TRBD1, cannot be checked with no DNA. The CDR3 loop spans 15 amino acids. Germline V gene sequence: CDR1 SGHTA, CDR2 FQGNSA.

The rearrangement links TRBV25-1 to TRBJ1-6; TCRdb returns TRBD1, unconfirmable since there is no DNA. The germline CDR1 and CDR2 sequences are MGHDK and SYGVNS. This CDR3 has 15 amino acids. This CDR3 reads CASSESHRGNSPLHF.

V is TRBV28 and J is TRBJ2-7; TCRdb indicates TRBD1, and absent DNA this call remains unverified. The CDR3 length is 14 residues. Germline values: CDR1 MDHEN, CDR2 SYDVKM. The CDR3: CASSLRVARYEQYF.

The chain joins TRBV3-1 to TRBJ1-1; TCRdb proposes TRBD1, but this gene call is untestable without DNA. CDR3 length equals 15 residues. The germline V gene has CDR1 LGHDT and CDR2 YNNKEL (reference sequence). The CDR3 spells CASSPTGTGGGEAFF.

This chain uses TRBV4-3 with TRBJ2-1. Germline loops: CDR1 LGHNA, CDR2 YSLEER. The CDR3 is made up of 15 amino acids. CDR3 sequence reads: CASSQSRLDSNEQFF.

The chain recombines TRBV24-1 with TRBJ2-5; TCRdb outputs TRBD2, but without DNA this stays unchecked. The germline V gene encodes CDR1 KGHDR and CDR2 SFDVKD. This CDR3 contains 17 residues. This CDR3 is CATSAATLLAGWETQYF.

The J gene is TRBJ2-3, the V gene TRBV5-1; the D call of TRBD2 rests on TCRdb alone, since no DNA is present to check it. There are 15 residues in the CDR3. The V gene's germline CDR1 is SGHRS and CDR2 YFSETQ. The CDR3 here is CASSDGPGGTDTQYF.

The V gene is TRBV30, the J gene TRBJ1-2. The germline V gene encodes CDR1 GTSNPN and CDR2 SVGIG (reference sequence). The CDR3 length is 12 residues. This CDR3 is CAWSWGMGGYTF.

The chain carries TRBV7-2 and TRBJ2-2; TCRdb picks TRBD1, but there is no DNA to check that call. The CDR3 sequence is 15 residues long. CDR1 is SGHTA and CDR2 is FQGNSA in the germline V gene. The CDR3 loop reads CASSRGQGFTGELFF.

V is TRBV3-1 and J is TRBJ2-7; the D gene TCRdb calls, TRBD2, cannot be checked with no DNA. Germline assignment: CDR1 LGHDT and CDR2 YNNKEL (reference sequence). The CDR3 has 15 residues. CDR3 protein: CASSHTGTVSYEQYF.